Only one count was recorded for the clone carrying this T cell receptor (beta chain). The junction departs from germline at one end; a sequencing error may be responsible. The time point was: pre-treatment baseline. The source of the sample is a study of blood T cell dynamics during melanoma immunotherapy. Generated by immunoSEQ multiplex PCR, the TCRdb table keeps only in-frame clones and is missing some. Here the sample spans approximately 17,000 clones, approximately 93% being singletons. The CDR3 is made up of 15 amino acids. The germline gives CDR1 SNHLY, CDR2 FYNNEI. The sample was blood, taken from a patient treated with checkpoint blockade. The chain employs TRBV2 and TRBJ2-5; a possible D gene is TRBD1 (7 bases). This sequence originates from a human donor with melanoma. The CDR3 region has the DNA TGTGCCAGCAGTGACGCCGGGAGACAGGGATCTCGTCTGAACTTC. Translating gives CASSDAGRQGSRLNF.